Given below is one TCR beta chain in context. Looked up from germline, CDR1 is SGHAT and CDR2 is FQNNGV. The CDR3 length is 13 residues. The V gene lost 2 bases and the J gene lost 3 bases, with 7 bases spanning the gap. Original methodology: Scientists estimated how many nucleated cells there were by amplifying reference gene primers. Clones were read by immunoSEQ multiplex PCR, and TCRdb kept only the in-frame ones, dropping some. V, J and clone size derive from that table, while D and trimming were established from the DNA sequence. The top ten clones hold 25% to 30% of a sample with about 120,000 clones, around 86% of them seen once. The data stem from a study of blood T cell repertoires in COVID-19. Across the whole study: Acute and convalescent COVID-19 samples came from the United States, Italy and Spain. Sources were T cells, B-cell-depleted T cells, or PBMCs; the material itself was cDNA or gDNA.

The chain links TRBV11-2 to TRBJ1-1; D is undetermined. This TCR came from an older woman with acute or convalescent COVID-19. Sequenced sample: peripheral blood. The CDR3 DNA is TGTGCCAGCAGCTTACGGGAAGACACTGAAGCTTTCTTT. Translated: CASSLREDTEAFF.